The entry that follows covers one TCR beta chain sequence. Its antigen remains unidentified. From germline, CDR1 is ENHRY and CDR2 SYGVKD. This CDR3 contains 14 residues. J lost 6 bases, V lost 0 bases, and 5 bases had no gene match. The sample comes from a study of CD8+ T cells in alopecia areata. Study-wide points: The study found TCR sharing across patients less clear than in mice, possibly for HLA reasons.

Treatment reported: oral pan-JAK inhibitor, 5-10 mg twice daily. The study team obtained lesional scalp punch biopsies and peripheral blood from alopecia areata patients. CD4+ and CD8+ T cells were sorted from PBMCs. It was cDNA, reverse transcribed from extracted RNA, that served as the sequencing template. Data came from immunoSEQ multiplex PCR; TCRdb stores just in-frame clones and leaves some out. The repertoire holds 130,000 or so clones, with under 65% as singletons. Sequencing was performed on CD4+ T cells sorted from blood, taken at week 4, from a patient treated with tofacitinib. J is TRBJ2-7 and V is TRBV10-3, with TRBD2 matching 7 bases. This sequence was found in a human donor with alopecia areata. The CDR3 DNA is TGTGCCATCAGTGAGTCGTGGGAGGGACGCGAGCAGTACTTC. Translated, it gives CAISESWEGREQYF.